One and the same sample provided the 11 T cell receptor beta chains below, sequenced in a study of brain metastases from non-small cell lung cancer. TCRdb's table, derived via immunoSEQ multiplex PCR, lists solely in-frame clones and lacks some. The table shows 1,500 to 2,000 clones, with around 84% occurring only once. The sample comprised primary lung tumor tissue. The receptors stem from a donor over 35 with non-small cell lung cancer.

The CDR3 DNA follows: TGTGCCAGCAGGGGGCCAGGGAACACTGAAGCTTTCTTT. Translated, it gives CASRGPGNTEAFF. The genes are TRBV12-3 or TRBV12-4 and TRBJ1-1, with a tentative D call TRBD1 (5 bases). The V end was cut by 6 bases, the J end by 1 base, with 9 bases between. The CDR3 is 13 amino acids.

In this sample, this clone turned up once. This sequence joins TRBV7-2 and TRBJ1-6, with TRBD1 as a possible D gene (6 bases). Germline V gives CDR1 SGHTA, CDR2 FQGNSA. V lost 5 bases and J 8 bases, leaving 13 bases between the germline ends. The CDR3 runs 14 residues. The CDR3 spells CASSGGTNYSPLHF. Written as DNA, the CDR3 is TGTGCCAGCAGCGGAGGGACAAATTATTCACCCCTCCACTTT.

For this clone: Compared with germline, one end of the junction differs, possibly owing to a read error. V usage is TRBV15 and J usage is TRBJ1-2; 9 positions agree with TRBD1. The CDR3 is 15 amino acids. In germline, CDR1 is LNHNV, CDR2 YYDKDF (reference sequence). The chain's CDR3 is CVTSRTGTGNYGYTF. The CDR3 nucleotides read TGTGTCACCAGCAGAACCGGGACAGGGAATTATGGCTACACCTTC.

This clone has more than one count but fewer than ten. The V gene is TRBV6-2 or TRBV6-3, the J gene TRBJ1-5; unclear D gene. CDR3 length: 13 residues. Trimming removed 2 bases from V and 2 bases from J, with 4 bases in between. Germline CDR1 MNHEY, CDR2 SVGEGT. The CDR3, as DNA: TGTGCCAGCAGTTACCGAGGCAATCAGCCCCAGCATTTT. Translated: CASSYRGNQPQHF.

The chain combines TRBV25-1 with TRBJ1-6; D gene unclear. V gave up 4 bases and J gave up 7 bases, with 11 bases separating them. The CDR3 is made up of 14 amino acids. Germline loops: CDR1 MGHDK, CDR2 SYGVNS. The CDR3 sequence: CASSAGLFNSPLHF. DNA for the CDR3: TGTGCCAGCAGTGCCGGGCTGTTCAATTCACCCCTCCACTTT.

This sequence joins TRBV9 and TRBJ1-3; D not certain. The V gene's germline CDR1 is SGDLS and CDR2 YYNGEE. Trimming shortened V by 0 bases and J by 10 bases, and 8 bases separated the two germline ends. This CDR3 is 12 amino acids long. CDR3 bases: TGTGCCAGCAGCGTAGGGGGAGGGACCATATATTTT. Protein product: CASSVGGGTIYF.

The J gene is TRBJ1-1, the V gene TRBV7-2; TRBD1 matches 7 bases. V shed 1 base, J shed 8 bases, and the junction held 7 bases outside the gene matches. CDR1 and CDR2 (germline): SGHTA, FQGNSA. The length of the CDR3 is 14 residues. The CDR3 DNA sequence: TGTGCCAGCAGCTTAGATTCAGGGGGAGGGGAAGCTTTCTTT. Its protein is CASSLDSGGGEAFF.

The chain combines TRBV6-4 with TRBJ1-6, with D unresolved. The V end was cut by 6 bases, the J end by 10 bases, with 13 bases between. This CDR3 is 13 amino acids long. Germline-derived CDR1 and CDR2 are MRHNA and SNTAGT. The CDR3 reads CASRRAFGSPLHF. The CDR3 nucleotides read TGTGCCAGCAGACGGGCGTTTGGATCACCCCTCCACTTT.

V gene TRBV28 combines with J gene TRBJ2-2; 11 bases fit TRBD2. CDR3 size: 19 residues. With 9 bases clipped from V and 5 bases from J, the junction kept 20 bases outside the gene matches. Germline CDR1 is MDHEN and CDR2 is SYDVKM. In DNA, the CDR3 is TGTGCCAGGATACAGTTTCCCTCACTAGCGGGAGCCGATACCGGGGAGCTGTTTTTT. Translation gives CARIQFPSLAGADTGELFF.

The V gene is TRBV7-6, the J gene TRBJ2-2; TRBD2 might be the D (5 bases). This CDR3 spans 16 amino acids. Trimming removed 5 bases at V and 0 bases at J, with 13 bases between. Germline loops: CDR1 SGHVS, CDR2 FNYEAQ. The CDR3 loop reads CASSPYGGTNTGELFF. The CDR3 DNA reads as TGTGCCAGCAGCCCCTACGGAGGAACGAACACCGGGGAGCTGTTTTTT.

The V call is TRBV7-8, the J call TRBJ2-4; D is unclear. Trimming pared 1 base from V and 7 bases from J, leaving 11 bases between. This CDR3 contains 14 residues. Germline V gene sequence: CDR1 SGHVS, CDR2 FQNEAQ. DNA for the CDR3: TGTGCCAGCAGCTTAGGTGGGCTCGTCAACATTCAGTACTTC. Encoded protein: CASSLGGLVNIQYF.